The text below deals with one T cell receptor (beta chain). Its binding antigen is unknown. Based on the germline V gene (reference sequence), the CDR1 and CDR2 sequences are MNHEY and SMNVEV. The CDR3 sequence holds 14 residues, the cysteine and phenylalanine included. The entry retains the CDR3 DNA only, 42 bases that are in frame from base 1. V is pruned by 5 bases and J by 3 bases, leaving 5 bases of the junction without a gene match. This sample was taken from a study of cytomegalovirus exposure and HLA in healthy donors (dated by TCRdb to about 2017). Regarding the research as a whole: An earlier analysis of roughly 500 of the donors reported roughly 300 Gb of sequence data and more than 90 million unique TCR beta sequences from about 179 million T cells. An early release that covered fewer than 800 HLA-typed donors contained about 300 gigabases of sequencing data and about 84 million unique TCR sequences. Among the roughly 400 genotyped donors, roughly 80% belonged to the genetic ancestry cluster associated with self-reported Caucasian donors. The study aimed to test whether signatures of past pathogen exposure could be identified by cataloging public T cell receptors. The study used immunosequencing to profile the T cell repertoires of 670 or so subjects and linked those repertoires to cytomegalovirus serostatus. Besides the first cohort of approximately 670 subjects, a separate validation cohort made up of over 95 different subjects was used. High-throughput TCR immunosequencing, statistical association of individual TCRs with disease status, and machine learning were combined to predict cytomegalovirus infection status. To study patterns of TCR occurrence, a later analysis re-analyzed previously published TCR beta repertoires from more than 550 donors and added high-resolution HLA genotyping. The later analysis used no new phenotypic data to find candidate immune exposures, relying instead on TCR beta sequences and their occurrence across donors. To decide whether each TCR beta V gene segment behaved as functional or pseudogenic, an earlier analysis of fewer than 750 of the donors relied on high-throughput TCR beta sequencing. Alongside the repertoire data, information on donor age, sex, ethnicity and CMV serostatus was compiled. A later genetic analysis took genome-wide SNP genotypes for about 55% of the 666 donors and used that subset as a discovery cohort. Every repertoire in the discovery cohort had been generated on one and the same sequencing platform. Both class I and class II loci were covered by HLA typing, at four-digit resolution. Typing coverage varied by locus: roughly 629-640 donors for A, B, C, DRB1 and DQB1; roughly 560 for DQA1; around 610 for DPA1; more than 450 for DPB1. Roughly 5 DR-DQ haplotypes were handled as single units for association and clustering, since linkage in the cohort was strong. Among about 400 genotyped donors of the cohort, an average of around 250,000 unique TCR beta nucleotide sequences was sequenced per donor, of which 15% to 20% were non-productive.

The library came from the immunoSEQ multiplex PCR assay. For the multiplex PCR, a mixture combining 60 forward primers for TCR Vbeta segments and 13 reverse primers for TCR Jbeta segments was used. The CDR3 region of rearranged TCR beta genes was amplified from genomic DNA with a multiplex PCR assay. Amplified TCR beta libraries were sequenced as 87-base-pair reads on the Illumina HiSeq System. From the authors' description of their analysis: A later analysis counted tens of millions of unique TCR beta chains across the 600 to 850 repertoires, and some 11 million of these chains were shared by at least two donors. To remove PCR and sequencing errors, raw reads were error-corrected and collapsed into unique sequences using a nearest-neighbor algorithm that merged closely related sequences. CDR3 sequences were aligned to IMGT reference sequences to assign V, D and J gene segments. For a sequence to be retained, a match of at least six nucleotides was required to both a V gene segment and a J gene segment. A rearrangement counted as productive if the CDR3 had no stop codons and remained in frame with V and J, and every other rearrangement counted as non-productive. Following IMGT convention, CDR3 was defined as the stretch from the second conserved V-encoded cysteine up to the conserved J-encoded phenylalanine. The earlier analysis of about 560 of the donors excluded any sequence lacking an unambiguous match to a single V gene segment. In an earlier analysis of roughly 600 of the donors, a V segment was called functional when productive rearrangements were above 56.7%, and segregating when the standard deviation between donors exceeded 5%. A statistical classification framework was built to diagnose cytomegalovirus status from the catalog of TCR beta chain sequences. A later analysis assigned V and J genes by comparing TCR nucleotide sequences with IMGT/GENE-DB human TR gene sequences. A later analysis assigned CDR3 sequences and most-parsimonious VDJ recombination scenarios with the TCRdist pipeline. In a later analysis, each TCR beta chain was defined by its CDR3 amino acid sequence together with its V-gene family, and reads lacking a unique V-gene family were excluded. As a way to deal with suspected cross-contamination and a sequencing artifact, a later analysis dropped roughly 600 nucleotide sequences that were highly shared and had low generation probability. In a later analysis, a clonal expansion index for each public chain was calculated from normalized within-repertoire ranks of inferred template counts. Generation probabilities in a later analysis came from a VDJ recombination model fitted to out-of-frame rearrangements, and those results were checked against IGoR. A later analysis scored TCR-TCR, TCR-HLA and TCR-CMV co-occurrence with hypergeometric tests, applying a repertoire-size bias correction to TCR pairs. A later analysis estimated false discovery rates by permuting HLA or CMV assignments 20 times. In a later analysis, co-occurring TCRs were grouped with DBSCAN, and TCRdist sequence similarity was added when clustering was performed within HLA-allele-positive subsets. Repertoires with fewer than 30,000 or more than 120,000 public chains were left out of co-occurrence clustering, as were about 5 repertoires with anomalous nucleotide sharing. The clones in this table, taken by TCRdb from immuneACCESS, are in-frame only. Not every clone is retained; where verified, under half of the shortfall comes from an unresolved V gene, and the cause of the rest is unknown. For V, J and clone size, that table is used; D and trimming come from the DNA. The table of this sample itemizes 40,000 to 60,000 clones. Approximately 2.1% of the sample comes from the top ten.

Study-wide findings and limitations: An association between a missense DCLRE1C variant and V-gene and J-gene trimming of TCR beta chains was found in a later genetic analysis and replicated in an independent cohort. Correlated functional status among segregating V segments might reflect linkage disequilibrium, but an unknown experimental factor could not be ruled out. The study listed 170 or so TCR beta chains as associated with cytomegalovirus. In both the original and validation cohorts, the classifier was reported to diagnose cytomegalovirus status with high specificity and sensitivity. According to a later genetic analysis, donors in an Asian-associated ancestry cluster had fewer N-insertions in productive TCRs than the roughly 700-donor mean. The earlier analysis of about 600 of the donors excluded some 15 rarely observed V segments, including chromosome 9 orphons, because counts were too low. Immune exposure information for the cohort was limited to CMV serostatus. A few of the identified cytomegalovirus-associated TCR beta chains were confirmed in vitro to be specific for cytomegalovirus antigens. A later analysis reported that several top co-occurrence clusters appeared linked to parvovirus B19, influenza, CMV and Epstein-Barr virus. Specific HLA alleles were associated with 16,951 TCR beta sequences at a false discovery rate of 0.05 in a later analysis. When HLA alleles, especially DR and DQ, strongly co-occurred, attributing TCR associations to individual alleles was difficult. The sequencing pipeline was judged likely to have produced a cluster of highly shared sequence variants as a technical artifact. In a later analysis, TCR association rates were found to vary across HLA loci, with the most associated TCRs seen for DRB1 alleles and the fewest for HLA-C alleles. Because HLA typing was unavailable for some donors at each locus, only the typed subset was used in association tests. In this cohort, only TCR beta chains were sequenced, and detectable features were limited by the absence of alpha or paired-chain data. A later analysis found that most CMV-associated TCR beta chains appeared HLA-restricted, with HLA associations seemingly driven largely by CMV exposure. In an earlier analysis of some 500 of the donors, most TCR beta V segments were observed in productive rearrangements about 87% or about 30% of the time, broadly matching IMGT annotations. The presence/absence analyses assumed that sequencing depth was roughly uniform across donors, and that assumption may not be true. A further reported finding was that TCR beta sequences accurately predicted the HLA-A and HLA-B alleles for most subjects in the first cohort. In a later analysis, HLA-associated TCR beta chains showed more clonal expansion and lower generation probabilities than non-associated chains that were equally common. While some public TCRs were present in many individuals, most TCR sequences turned up only very rarely across donors. The 87-base-pair reads could not distinguish some IMGT-functional V segments, including TRBV6-2 and TRBV6-3, so those segments were excluded. The authors suggested that the approach could potentially be generalized to other disease states and immunological phenotypes.

The cohort was made up of approximately 670 healthy bone marrow donors. At the time of sampling, every cohort member was nominally healthy, though immune exposures that went unrecorded were likely present. The donor tested CMV seronegative, placing the donor among the 350 or so seronegative members of the cohort. Every donor gave a peripheral blood sample, and the peripheral blood mononuclear cells from that sample were used for TCR beta sequencing. The Qiagen DNeasy Blood Extraction Kit was used to extract genomic DNA from the blood cell samples. The chain is made from TRBV27 and TRBJ2-7; a stretch of 9 junction bases matches TRBD2. Source material: PBMCs. This clonotype was sampled from a female donor in good health and CMV-seronegative. CDR3 sequence: CASSPGLAHYEQYF. The DNA sequence is as follows: TGTGCCAGCAGTCCAGGACTAGCGCACTACGAGCAGTACTTC.